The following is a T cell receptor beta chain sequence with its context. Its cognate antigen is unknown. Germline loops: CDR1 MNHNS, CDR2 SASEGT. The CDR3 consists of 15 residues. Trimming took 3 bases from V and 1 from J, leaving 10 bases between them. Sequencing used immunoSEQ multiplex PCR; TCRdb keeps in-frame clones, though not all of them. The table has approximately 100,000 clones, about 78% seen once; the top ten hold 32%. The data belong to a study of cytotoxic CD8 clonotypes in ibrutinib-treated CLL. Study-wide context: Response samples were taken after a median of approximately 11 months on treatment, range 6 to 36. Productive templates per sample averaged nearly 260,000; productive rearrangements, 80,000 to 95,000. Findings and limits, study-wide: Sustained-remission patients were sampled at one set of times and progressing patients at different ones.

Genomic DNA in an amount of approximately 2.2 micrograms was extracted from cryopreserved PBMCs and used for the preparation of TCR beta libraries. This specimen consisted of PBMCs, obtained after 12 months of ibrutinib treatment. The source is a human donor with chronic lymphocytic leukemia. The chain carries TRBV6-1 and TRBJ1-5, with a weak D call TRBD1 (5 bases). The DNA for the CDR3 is TGTGCCAGCAGTGATCAGGGTCTGAGCAATCAGCCCCAGCATTTT. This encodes CASSDQGLSNQPQHF.